This TCR beta chain was observed in a study of blood T cell repertoires in COVID-19. About the study: The study drew acute and convalescent COVID-19 samples from the United States, Italy and Spain. PBMCs, B-cell-depleted T cells, or T cells provided the cDNA or gDNA that made up the material.

V lost 0 bases, J lost 4 bases, and 3 bases lay in between. This CDR3 contains 11 residues. Germline V gene sequence: CDR1 DFQATT, CDR2 SNEGSKA (reference sequence). The method was immunoSEQ multiplex PCR; TCRdb's version includes in-frame clones alone and lacks a portion of them. The sample records 150,000 to 200,000 clones, around 90% being singletons. The TCR originated in a man between 35 and 55 years old with acute or convalescent COVID-19. V gene TRBV20-1 combines with J gene TRBJ1-1; D unclear. The sequenced sample was peripheral blood. CDR3 bases: TGCAGTGCTAGAGATCGCACTGAAGCTTTCTTT. Translation: CSARDRTEAFF.